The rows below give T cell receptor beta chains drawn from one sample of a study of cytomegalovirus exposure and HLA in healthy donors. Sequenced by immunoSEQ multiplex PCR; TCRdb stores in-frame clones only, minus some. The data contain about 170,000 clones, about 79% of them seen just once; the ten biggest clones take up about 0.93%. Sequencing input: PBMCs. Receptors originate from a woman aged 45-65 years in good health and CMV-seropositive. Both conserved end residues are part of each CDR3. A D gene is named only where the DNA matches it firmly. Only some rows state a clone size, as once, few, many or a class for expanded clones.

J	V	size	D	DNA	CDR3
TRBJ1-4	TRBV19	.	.	TGTGCCAGTACTTCGACAGTTGCAACTAATGAAAAACTGTTTTTT	CASTSTVATNEKLFF
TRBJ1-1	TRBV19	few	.	TGTGCCAGTACTCTACCCTGGAACACTGAAGCTTTCTTT	CASTLPWNTEAFF
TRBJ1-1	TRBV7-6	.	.	TGTGCCAGCAGCTCGGGCGGGCCGAACACTGAAGCTTTCTTT	CASSSGGPNTEAFF
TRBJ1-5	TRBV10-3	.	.	TGTGCCATCAGTGAGACGGGTTGGAGGGCTTGGGGCAATCAGCCCCAGCATTTT	CAISETGWRAWGNQPQHF
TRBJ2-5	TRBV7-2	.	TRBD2	TGTGCCAGCAGCTTAGCGTATCTAGCGGGAGGAGAGACCCAGTACTTC	CASSLAYLAGGETQYF
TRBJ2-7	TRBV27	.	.	TGTGCCAGCAGGAAAGACTCTAGGTGGTACGAGCAGTACTTC	CASRKDSRWYEQYF
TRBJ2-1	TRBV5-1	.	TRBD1	TGCGCCAGCTACCCGGGACAGGTCTCCTACAATGAGCAGTTCTTC	CASYPGQVSYNEQFF
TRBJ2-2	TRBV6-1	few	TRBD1	TGTGCCAGCAGTGACGGGACAGTGGGGAACACCGGGGAGCTGTTTTTT	CASSDGTVGNTGELFF
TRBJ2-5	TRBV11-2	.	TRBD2	TGTGCCAGCAGCAGAAGCGGGGGGGGAAAAGAGACCCAGTACTTC	CASSRSGGGKETQYF
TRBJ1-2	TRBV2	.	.	TGTGCCAGCGGACGGGGGGTATACTATGGCTACACCTTC	CASGRGVYYGYTF
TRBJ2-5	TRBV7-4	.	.	TGTGCCAGCAACCGGGGGTCGGGGAAGCAGTACTTC	CASNRGSGKQYF
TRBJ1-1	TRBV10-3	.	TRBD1	TGTGCCATCAGACAGACAGGGATAGCCACTGAAGCTTTCTTT	CAIRQTGIATEAFF
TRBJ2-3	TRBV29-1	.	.	TGCAGCGTTGCCCCTAGCGCTAGCACAGATACGCAGTATTTT	CSVAPSASTDTQYF
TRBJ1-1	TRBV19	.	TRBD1	TGTGCCAGTAGTATGGCCAGGGGGCAAACTGAAGCTTTCTTT	CASSMARGQTEAFF
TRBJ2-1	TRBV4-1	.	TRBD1	TGCGCCAGCAGCCAGGCCACGACAGGGGGCTCCTACAATGAGCAGTTCTTC	CASSQATTGGSYNEQFF
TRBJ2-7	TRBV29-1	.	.	TGCAGCGTTGGGACACTCCCCTACGAGCAGTACTTC	CSVGTLPYEQYF
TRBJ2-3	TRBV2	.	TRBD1	TGTGCCAGCACGGATGGGACGGAACTTCGGGACAGACCCTCAGATACGCAGTATTTT	CASTDGTELRDRPSDTQYF
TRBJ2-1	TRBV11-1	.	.	TGTGCCAGCAGCTTAGTACAGAACAATGAGCAGTTCTTC	CASSLVQNNEQFF
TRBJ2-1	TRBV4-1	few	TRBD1	TGCGCCAGCAGCCAAGATAGAGGGACAGCGAGCAATGAGCAGTTCTTC	CASSQDRGTASNEQFF
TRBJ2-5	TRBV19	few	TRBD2	TGTGCCAGTAATACGGGAGGCGTAGAGACCCAGTACTTC	CASNTGGVETQYF
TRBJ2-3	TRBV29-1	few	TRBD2	TGCAGCGTCATCCTGACTAGCGGTAGGGGCACAGATACGCAGTATTTT	CSVILTSGRGTDTQYF
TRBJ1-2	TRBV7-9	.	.	TGTGCCAGCAGCTTCGAATTAGGGGTACTAAGTGGAGGCTACACCTTC	CASSFELGVLSGGYTF
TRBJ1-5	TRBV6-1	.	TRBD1	TGTGCCAGCAGTGCTACAGGGGGCAATCAGCCCCAGCATTTT	CASSATGGNQPQHF